Listed below are T cell receptor beta chains from one sample, sequenced in a study of blood T cell repertoires in COVID-19. Sequencing used immunoSEQ multiplex PCR; TCRdb keeps in-frame clones, though not all of them. This sample has about 140,000 clones, with around 87% found just once. The specimen sequenced was peripheral blood. Receptors originate from a man in his fifties who had recovered from COVID-19. Both conserved end residues are part of each CDR3.

J,V,CDR3
TRBJ1-2,TRBV3-1/TRBV3-2,CASSQDSTGGYYTF
TRBJ2-5,TRBV2,CASSRTSGKETQYF
TRBJ1-4,TRBV18,CASSPLPGSDEKLFF
TRBJ2-3,TRBV6-6,CASRRPPQGLDTQYF
TRBJ2-2,TRBV21-1,CASSKAGQGAVTGELFF
TRBJ2-7,TRBV13,CASSLSGARDYEQYF
TRBJ2-3,TRBV6-1,CASSGLRGGMTTDTQYF
TRBJ2-5,TRBV6-2/TRBV6-3,CASSYYQRSETQYF
TRBJ2-7,TRBV5-4,CASSPQTGGSYEQYF
TRBJ2-7,TRBV12-3/TRBV12-4,CASSSDSDQQYF
TRBJ2-7,TRBV11-3,CASSPREPQTSYEQYF
TRBJ2-1,TRBV5-1,CASSFDGGRGNEQFF
TRBJ2-5,TRBV6-2/TRBV6-3,CASSYSSRQGFGETQYF
TRBJ1-3,TRBV5-4,CASSSQQGGGNTIYF
TRBJ2-3,TRBV9,CASSASGVPTDTQYF
TRBJ2-1,TRBV14,CASSQEGAGGLNEQFF
TRBJ1-6,TRBV3-1/TRBV3-2,CASRGDNNSPLHF
TRBJ1-3,TRBV6-6,CASSSHGQLRNTIYF
TRBJ2-2,TRBV7-7,CASSSGTYNTGELFF
TRBJ1-5,TRBV4-1,CASSQDGNGLNQPQHF
TRBJ2-5,TRBV2,CASRLGSGGPQETQYF
TRBJ2-1,TRBV7-9,CASSLWRIRDNEQFF
TRBJ2-7,TRBV7-9,CASSIRGHPGGEQYF
TRBJ1-1,TRBV19,CASMYRGNTEAFF
TRBJ2-1,TRBV5-1,CASTETSGDSYNEQFF
TRBJ1-1,TRBV30,CAWSVGTWEGNTEAFF
TRBJ1-5,TRBV15,CATSREVGRRINQPQHF
TRBJ1-1,TRBV18,CASSPPQVNTEAFF
TRBJ1-6,TRBV5-1,CASSDGQPYNSPLHF
TRBJ2-2,TRBV7-2,CASSPGGRAGELFF
TRBJ1-3,TRBV7-9,CASSSDRSSGNTIYF
TRBJ2-3,TRBV4-3,CASSQDLSGGAVTDTQYF
TRBJ2-5,TRBV7-9,CASSFVTGGEETQYF
TRBJ1-2,TRBV5-1,CASSLGTGGTNYGYTF
TRBJ2-2,TRBV9,CASSRDRGNTGELFF
TRBJ2-7,TRBV5-1,CASSSVQGPYEQYF
TRBJ2-2,TRBV6-2/TRBV6-3,CASSSGLAGKDTGELFF
TRBJ1-1,TRBV6-5,CASRRTGNTEAFF
TRBJ2-6,TRBV5-1,CASSSTVSGANVLTF
TRBJ2-7,TRBV3-1/TRBV3-2,CASSQAGGLPEQYF
TRBJ2-5,TRBV29-1,CSETSGETQYF
TRBJ2-3,TRBV11-2,CASSSGSPSTDTQYF
TRBJ2-3,TRBV27,CASRGGFPPDTQYF
TRBJ2-2,TRBV5-5,CASLGQARTGELFF
TRBJ1-2,TRBV2,CASRTGTGVLDGYTF
TRBJ1-1,TRBV5-8,CASSFPRYRTVNTEAFF
TRBJ1-5,TRBV19,CASSTQWFNNQPQHF
TRBJ1-2,TRBV24-1,CATSDPGQGYTF
TRBJ2-3,TRBV6-5,CAIRQGATDTQYF
TRBJ2-5,TRBV12-3/TRBV12-4,CASSADTSFAQYF
TRBJ2-1,TRBV19,CASSIQGGVDEQFF
TRBJ2-6,TRBV4-1,CASSLRDTYSGANVLTF